This paragraph reports one T cell receptor (beta chain). The treatment here: randomized to nivolumab then ipilimumab (arm A) or the reverse (arm B). Live CD3+CD8+ CD19− CD56− cells were sorted from PBMCs. Trimming removed 1 base from V and 0 bases from J; junction bases left unmatched: 3. There are 16 residues in the CDR3. Germline loops: CDR1 LNHNV, CDR2 YYDKDF (reference sequence). Method: immunoSEQ multiplex PCR; TCRdb's copy keeps in-frame clones and lacks some. This table has about 28,000 clones, 83% appearing once. This entry is derived from a study of sequential checkpoint blockade in melanoma. This TCR came from a human donor with melanoma. V and J are TRBV15 and TRBJ2-5, with 9 bases lining up with TRBD2. This sample comprised CD8+ T cells sorted from blood (inferred from file names), obtained from a patient given nivolumab and ipilimumab in sequence. Here the CDR3 reads CATSRGRGGDQETQYF. CDR3 nucleotides: TGTGCCACCAGCAGAGGTCGCGGGGGGGACCAAGAGACCCAGTACTTC.